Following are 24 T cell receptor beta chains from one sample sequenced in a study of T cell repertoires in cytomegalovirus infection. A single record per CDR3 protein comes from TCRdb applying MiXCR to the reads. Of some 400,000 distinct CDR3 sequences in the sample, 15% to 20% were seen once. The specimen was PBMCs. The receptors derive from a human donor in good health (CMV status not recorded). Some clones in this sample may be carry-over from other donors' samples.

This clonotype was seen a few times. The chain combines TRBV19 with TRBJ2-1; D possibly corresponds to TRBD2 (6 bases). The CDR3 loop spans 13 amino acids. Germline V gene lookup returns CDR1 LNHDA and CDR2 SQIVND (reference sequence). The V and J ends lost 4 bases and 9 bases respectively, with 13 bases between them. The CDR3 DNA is TGTGCCAGTAGTACCAGACTAGACCTTGAGCAGTTCTTC. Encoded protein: CASSTRLDLEQFF.

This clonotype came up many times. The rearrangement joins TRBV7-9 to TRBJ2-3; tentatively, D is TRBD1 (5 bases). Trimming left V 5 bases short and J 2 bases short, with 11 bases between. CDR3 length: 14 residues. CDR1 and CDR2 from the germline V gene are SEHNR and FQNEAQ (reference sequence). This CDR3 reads CASSDQGNTDTQYF. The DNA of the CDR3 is TGTGCCAGCAGCGACCAGGGAAACACAGATACGCAGTATTTT. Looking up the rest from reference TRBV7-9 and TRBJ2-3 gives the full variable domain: DTGVSQNPRHKITKRGQNVTFRCDPISEHNRLYWYRQTLGQGPEFLTYFQNEAQLEKSRLLSDRFSAERPKGSFSTLEIQRTEQGDSAMYLCASSDQGNTDTQYFGPGTRLTVL.

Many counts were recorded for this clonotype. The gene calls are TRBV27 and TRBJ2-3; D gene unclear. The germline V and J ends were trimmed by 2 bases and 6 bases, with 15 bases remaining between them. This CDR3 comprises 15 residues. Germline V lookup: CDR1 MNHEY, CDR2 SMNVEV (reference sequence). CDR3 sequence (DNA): TGTGCCAGCAGTTTAAAAGCACCAAGGCCGGATACGCAGTATTTT. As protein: CASSLKAPRPDTQYF.

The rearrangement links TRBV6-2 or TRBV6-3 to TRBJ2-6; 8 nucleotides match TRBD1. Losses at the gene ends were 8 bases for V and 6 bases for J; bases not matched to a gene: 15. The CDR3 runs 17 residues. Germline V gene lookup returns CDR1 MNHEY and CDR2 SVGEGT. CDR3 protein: CASEGSQGVLKANVLTF. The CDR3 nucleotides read TGTGCCAGCGAGGGATCACAGGGGGTATTGAAGGCCAACGTCCTGACTTTC.

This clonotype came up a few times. Written as DNA, the CDR3 is TGCAGCGCCCGGGACGGAAATTCACCCCTCCACTTT. As protein: CSARDGNSPLHF. The chain joins TRBV29-1 to TRBJ1-6, with D maybe TRBD1 (5 bases). Germline CDR1 reads SQVTM; CDR2 reads ANQGSEA. V was pared by 7 bases and J by 7 bases, with 11 bases between. This CDR3 region has 12 residues.

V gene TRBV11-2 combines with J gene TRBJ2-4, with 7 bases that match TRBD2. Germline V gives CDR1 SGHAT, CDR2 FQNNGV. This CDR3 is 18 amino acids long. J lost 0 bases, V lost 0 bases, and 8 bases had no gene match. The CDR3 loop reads CASSLEGGVVGAKNIQYF. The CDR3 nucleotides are TGTGCCAGCAGCTTAGAGGGAGGGGTGGTCGGAGCCAAAAACATTCAGTACTTC.

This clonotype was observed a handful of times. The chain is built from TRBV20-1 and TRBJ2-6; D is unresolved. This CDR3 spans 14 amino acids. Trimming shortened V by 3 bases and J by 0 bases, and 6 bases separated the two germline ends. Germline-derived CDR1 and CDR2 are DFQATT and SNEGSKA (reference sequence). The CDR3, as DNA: TGCAGTGCTAGCAGACTCTCTGGGGCCAACGTCCTGACTTTC. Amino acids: CSASRLSGANVLTF.

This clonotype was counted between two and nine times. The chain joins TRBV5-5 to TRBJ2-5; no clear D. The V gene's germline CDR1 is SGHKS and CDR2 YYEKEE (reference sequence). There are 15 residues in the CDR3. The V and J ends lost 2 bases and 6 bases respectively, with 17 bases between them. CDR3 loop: CASSFEIDPAKTQYF. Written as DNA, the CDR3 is TGTGCCAGCAGCTTCGAGATCGACCCGGCCAAGACCCAGTACTTC.

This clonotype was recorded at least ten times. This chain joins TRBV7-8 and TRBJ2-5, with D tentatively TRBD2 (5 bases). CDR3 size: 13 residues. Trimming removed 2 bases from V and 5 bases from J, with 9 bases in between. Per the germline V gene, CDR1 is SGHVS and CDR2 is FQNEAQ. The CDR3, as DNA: TGTGCCAGCAGCTTAAGAATAGCGGAGACCCAGTACTTC. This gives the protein CASSLRIAETQYF.

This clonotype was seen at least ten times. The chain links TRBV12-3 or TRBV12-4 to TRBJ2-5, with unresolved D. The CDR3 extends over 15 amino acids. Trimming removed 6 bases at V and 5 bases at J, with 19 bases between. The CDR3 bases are TGTGCCAGCAGCCACGGTCAGAGGTTGAGGGAGACCCAGTACTTC. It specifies CASSHGQRLRETQYF.

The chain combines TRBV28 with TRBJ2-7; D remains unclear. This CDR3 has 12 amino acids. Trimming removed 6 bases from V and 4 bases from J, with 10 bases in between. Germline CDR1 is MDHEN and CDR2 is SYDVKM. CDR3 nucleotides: TGTGCCAGCAGAGGCAGAGCATACGAGCAGTACTTC. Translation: CASRGRAYEQYF.

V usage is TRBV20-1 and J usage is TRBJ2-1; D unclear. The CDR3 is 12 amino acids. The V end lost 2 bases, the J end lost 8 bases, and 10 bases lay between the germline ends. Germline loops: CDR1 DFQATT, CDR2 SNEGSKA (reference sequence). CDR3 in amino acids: CSARLIDDEQFF. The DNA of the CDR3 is TGCAGTGCTAGACTAATAGACGATGAGCAGTTCTTC.

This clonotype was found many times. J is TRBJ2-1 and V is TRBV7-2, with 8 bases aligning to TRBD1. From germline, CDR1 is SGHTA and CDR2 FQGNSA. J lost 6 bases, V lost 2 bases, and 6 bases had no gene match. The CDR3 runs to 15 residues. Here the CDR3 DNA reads TGTGCCAGCAGCTTATTGTCAGGGGGCTTCAATGAGCAGTTCTTC. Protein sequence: CASSLLSGGFNEQFF.

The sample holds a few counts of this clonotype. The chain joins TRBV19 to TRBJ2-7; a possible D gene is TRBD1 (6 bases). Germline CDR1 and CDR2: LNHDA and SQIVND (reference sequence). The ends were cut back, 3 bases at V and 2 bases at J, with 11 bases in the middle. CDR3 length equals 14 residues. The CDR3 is CASSIGQSPYEQYF. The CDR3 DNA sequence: TGTGCCAGTAGTATCGGACAGAGCCCCTACGAGCAGTACTTC.

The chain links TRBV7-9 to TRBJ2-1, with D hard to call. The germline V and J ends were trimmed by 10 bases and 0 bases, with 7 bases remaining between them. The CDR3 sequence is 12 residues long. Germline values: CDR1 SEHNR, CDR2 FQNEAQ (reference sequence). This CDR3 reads CATGASYNEQFF. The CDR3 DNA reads TGTGCCACCGGCGCCTCCTACAATGAGCAGTTCTTC.

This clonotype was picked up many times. The CDR3 region has the DNA TGTGCCAGCAGCTCGTCTCAGGGTCCTAGTCATGAGCAGTTCTTC. Residues: CASSSSQGPSHEQFF. This chain links TRBV7-2 with TRBJ2-1, with D perhaps TRBD1 (5 bases). The V gene lost 4 bases and the J gene lost 8 bases, with 18 bases spanning the gap. Germline CDR1 and CDR2: SGHTA and FQGNSA. CDR3 length equals 15 residues.

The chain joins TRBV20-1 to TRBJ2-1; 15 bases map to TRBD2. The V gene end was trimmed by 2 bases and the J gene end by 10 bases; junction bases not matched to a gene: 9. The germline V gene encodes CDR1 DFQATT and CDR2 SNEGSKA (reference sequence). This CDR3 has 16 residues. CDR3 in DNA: TGCAGTGCTAGACCCCTCCCGGGACTAGCGGGAGGAGAGCAGTTCTTC. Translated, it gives CSARPLPGLAGGEQFF.

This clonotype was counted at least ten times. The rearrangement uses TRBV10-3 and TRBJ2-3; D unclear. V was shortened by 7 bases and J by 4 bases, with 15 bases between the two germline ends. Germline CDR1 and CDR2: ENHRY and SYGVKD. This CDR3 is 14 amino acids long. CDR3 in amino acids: CAINNRPQADTQYF. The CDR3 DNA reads TGTGCCATCAATAACCGGCCCCAGGCAGATACGCAGTATTTT.

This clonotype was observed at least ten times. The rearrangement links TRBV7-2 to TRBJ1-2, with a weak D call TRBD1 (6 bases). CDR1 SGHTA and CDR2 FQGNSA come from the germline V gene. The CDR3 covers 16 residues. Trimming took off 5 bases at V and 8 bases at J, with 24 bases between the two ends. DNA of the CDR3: TGTGCCAGCAGCCAGGGGCAAGGGGGAGCCTCCTGGGGCTACACCTTC. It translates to CASSQGQGGASWGYTF.

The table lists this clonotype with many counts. The CDR3 loop reads CASSRSGGADEQFF. The CDR3 DNA sequence: TGTGCCAGCAGCCGTAGCGGGGGGGCCGATGAGCAGTTCTTC. The chain couples TRBV7-2 to TRBJ2-1, with 11 bases identical to TRBD2. In germline, CDR1 is SGHTA, CDR2 FQGNSA. V shed 5 bases and J 8 bases; nucleotides not matched to a gene: 5. The CDR3 contains 14 residues.

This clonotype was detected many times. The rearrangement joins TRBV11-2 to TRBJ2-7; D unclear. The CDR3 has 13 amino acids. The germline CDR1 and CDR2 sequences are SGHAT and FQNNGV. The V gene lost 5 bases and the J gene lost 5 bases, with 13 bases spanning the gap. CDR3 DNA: TGTGCCAGCAGCCACGGCCCCGCGGACGAGCAGTACTTC. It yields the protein CASSHGPADEQYF.

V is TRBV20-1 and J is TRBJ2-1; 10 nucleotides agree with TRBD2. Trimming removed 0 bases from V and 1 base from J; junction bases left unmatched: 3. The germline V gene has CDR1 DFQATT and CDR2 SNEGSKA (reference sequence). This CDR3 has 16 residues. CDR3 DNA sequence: TGCAGTGCTAGAGAGAGGACTAGCGGATCCTACAATGAGCAGTTCTTC. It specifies CSARERTSGSYNEQFF.

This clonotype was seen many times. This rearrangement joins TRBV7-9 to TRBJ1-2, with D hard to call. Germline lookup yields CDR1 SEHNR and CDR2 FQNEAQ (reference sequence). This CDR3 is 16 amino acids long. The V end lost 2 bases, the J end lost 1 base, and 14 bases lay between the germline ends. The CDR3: CASSLLREGDNYGYTF. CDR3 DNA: TGTGCCAGCAGCTTATTGAGGGAAGGAGATAACTATGGCTACACCTTC.

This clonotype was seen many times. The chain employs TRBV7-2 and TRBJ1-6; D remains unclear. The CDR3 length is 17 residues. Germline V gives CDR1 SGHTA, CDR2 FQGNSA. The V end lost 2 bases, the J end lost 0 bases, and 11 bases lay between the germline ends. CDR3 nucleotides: TGTGCCAGCAGCTTATGGATGGGGAGCTCCTATAATTCACCCCTCCACTTT. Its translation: CASSLWMGSSYNSPLHF.